The clone carrying this TCR beta chain was seen a single time. The antigen is unknown. V lost 5 bases, J lost 11 bases, and 12 bases lay in between. The CDR3 runs to 11 residues. Germline CDR1 SEHNR, CDR2 FQNEAQ (reference sequence). Profiling relied on immunoSEQ multiplex PCR, and the TCRdb table lists in-frame clones only, not all of them. The sample lists approximately 50,000 clones; around 80% were seen once. The data stem from a study of PD-1 blockade in mismatch repair-deficient tumors. Whole-study results and caveats: Tumor-resident clones, often undetectable pretreatment in blood, expanded then contracted after pembrolizumab.

The sequences come from peripheral blood, collected 4 weeks after starting pembrolizumab. The chain links TRBV7-9 to TRBJ1-1; TRBD1 might be the D (5 bases). This TCR derives from an adult with mismatch repair-deficient cancer. CDR3 loop: CASSKGLEAFF. CDR3 nucleotides: TGTGCCAGCAGCAAGGGACTAGAGGCTTTCTTT. The variable domain in full, with the rest retrieved from reference TRBV7-9 and TRBJ1-1, is DTGVSQNPRHKITKRGQNVTFRCDPISEHNRLYWYRQTLGQGPEFLTYFQNEAQLEKSRLLSDRFSAERPKGSFSTLEIQRTEQGDSAMYLCASSKGLEAFFGQGTRLTVV.